This T cell receptor (beta chain) was recorded in a study of blood T cell repertoires in COVID-19. Looking at the study overall: Sample material is recorded as cDNA or gDNA derived from T cells, B-cell-depleted T cells, or PBMCs.

J gave up 0 bases and V 5 bases, and 6 bases lay outside the gene matches. Looked up from germline, CDR1 is MNHEY and CDR2 is SMNVEV (reference sequence). The length of the CDR3 is 15 residues. Libraries were prepared by immunoSEQ multiplex PCR; TCRdb keeps only in-frame clonotypes and omits some of them. This table holds 210,000 or so clones, 88% found once. The V gene is TRBV27, the J gene TRBJ2-7; 8 nucleotides agree with TRBD1. Sequencing was done on a sample of peripheral blood. The sequence was collected from a young man with active or convalescent COVID-19. In DNA form, the CDR3 reads TGTGCCAGCAGTGGACGACAGGGGCCCTCCTACGAGCAGTACTTC. Translation gives CASSGRQGPSYEQYF.